This TCR beta chain is from a study of blood T cell repertoires in COVID-19 (dated by TCRdb to the early 2020s). Regarding the study in general: The collaborator samples originated in the United States, Italy and Spain and spanned the acute and convalescent phases of COVID-19. The prospective study material was composed of cDNA or gDNA derived from T cells, B-cell-depleted T cells, or PBMCs. Subjects who had been exposed to COVID-19, were actively infected with it, or had recovered from it provided the deeply sampled blood TCRbeta repertoires that made up the dataset. The repertoires were released in a freely available public database intended as a resource for research on the immune response to SARS-CoV-2. The samples were drawn from two sources: the first 160 participants of the ongoing ImmuneRACE study, and 1,254 subjects contributed by 6 global collaborators. Sample metadata almost always included a de-identified subject ID, COVID-19 status, age in years and sex. Where available, HLA class I and class II types were taken from metadata supplied by the sample provider and were not determined by assay-based typing.

A distance of 9 bases separates the germline ends of V and J, which lose 2 bases and 2 bases respectively. As encoded in the germline V gene, CDR1 is KGHSH while CDR2 is LQKENI. The CDR3 measures 14 amino acids from cysteine to phenylalanine. CDR3 DNA only is kept here, 42 bases in frame from base 1. Here is what the overall study found, with its caveats: The amount of clinical and demographic metadata varied by source and participant and was provided uncurated.

TCRbeta CDR3 regions were amplified from genomic DNA using the immunoSEQ Assay, a bias-controlled multiplex PCR. The authors processed their data as follows. Within the assay, amplification of reference gene primers was used to estimate how many nucleated cells each sample contained. To quantify the absolute abundance of each unique TCRbeta CDR3 rearrangement, sequence reads were collapsed and filtered. For each sample, productive Simpson clonality was calculated by taking the square root of Simpson's diversity index across productive rearrangements. The table comes from immuneACCESS by way of TCRdb, which keeps in-frame sequences with V and J called. Part of the clones is missing from these tables; in studies checked, under half for an unresolved V gene and the rest for unknown reasons. The V and J calls and clone size were taken over from that table, and D and trimming were inferred from the DNA. A total of 190,000 or so clones appear in this sample, around four fifths of them only once. The ten biggest clones cover approximately 10% of the sample.

In the prospective study, participants were 18 to 89 years old, resided in 20 to 30 geographic areas of the United States, and were enrolled through a virtual design. In the prospective study, cohorts were assigned on the basis of participant-reported clinical history obtained from a screening survey and a study questionnaire. Recovered participants in ImmuneRACE Cohort 3 were defined as having two consecutive negative NP/OP PCR tests, clearance from a healthcare professional, or resolution of symptoms. In the prospective study, whole blood, serum and a nasopharyngeal or oropharyngeal swab were collected from each participant by mobile phlebotomists. Prospective study participants could optionally give additional blood draws and questionnaires over an approximately two-month period. Before DNA extraction, blood samples from the prospective study were shipped at room temperature or frozen. A note on this clone: Its antigen is not yet known. Base qualities are not provided; no much larger clone lies one nucleotide away.

What was sequenced was PBMCs or T cells enriched from blood (not recorded which). The TCR sequence derives from a middle-aged man who had recovered from COVID-19. This chain is built from TRBV18 and TRBJ2-5; no D gene can be assigned with confidence. The base sequence is TGTGCCAGCTCACCAACAGCCACTCAAGAGACCCAGTACTTC. Protein translation: CASSPTATQETQYF. The full variable domain, with segments outside the CDR3 supplied by the reference TRBV18 and TRBJ2-5 proteins, appears as NAGVMQNPRHLVRRRGQEARLRCSPMKGHSHVYWYRQLPEEGLKFMVYLQKENIIDESGMPKERFSAEFPKEGPSILRIQQVVRGDSAAYFCASSPTATQETQYFGPGTRLLVL.